One sample yielded the 9 T cell receptor beta chains listed below, sequenced in a study of cytomegalovirus exposure and HLA in healthy donors. Amplification used 60 Vbeta primers and 13 Jbeta primers. The protocol was immunoSEQ multiplex PCR, while the TCRdb copy is restricted to in-frame clones and leaves out a portion. The table has some 190,000 clones, around 84% seen once. The sequenced sample was PBMCs. These receptor sequences come from a man aged 35-49 years in good health and CMV-seropositive.

This chain connects TRBV7-2 to TRBJ2-1; 8 bases match TRBD2. In germline, CDR1 is SGHTA, CDR2 FQGNSA. CDR3 length equals 17 residues. Trimming removed 0 bases from V and 7 bases from J; junction bases left unmatched: 11. CDR3 sequence: CASSLAGLDIIRNEQFF. CDR3 bases: TGTGCCAGCAGCTTAGCGGGACTAGACATCATTCGGAATGAGCAGTTCTTC.

This clone was recorded once. V and J are TRBV11-2 and TRBJ2-3; the match to TRBD2 covers 7 bases. The V gene's germline CDR1 is SGHAT and CDR2 FQNNGV. CDR3 length: 14 amino acids. With V trimmed by 0 bases and J by 5 bases, 2 bases remained unmatched. The chain's CDR3 is CASSLDREGDTQYF. CDR3 DNA sequence: TGTGCCAGCAGCTTAGACAGGGAGGGAGATACGCAGTATTTT.

V gene TRBV27 combines with J gene TRBJ2-1; the D gene is possibly TRBD2 (5 bases). Germline lookup yields CDR1 MNHEY and CDR2 SMNVEV (reference sequence). This CDR3 is built from 16 residues. V was clipped by 5 bases and J by 0 bases, with 14 bases between them. The CDR3 DNA reads TGTGCCAGCAGTCCTTATGAGGGTAGCTCCTACAATGAGCAGTTCTTC. Its translation: CASSPYEGSSYNEQFF.

This chain uses TRBV19 with TRBJ2-7; TRBD1 agrees at 7 bases. CDR1 is LNHDA, CDR2 SQIVND, per germline (reference sequence). V shed 10 bases, J shed 0 bases, and the junction held 9 bases outside the gene matches. The CDR3 totals 14 residues. CDR3 region: CAIKPGQYSYEQYF. The CDR3 DNA reads as TGTGCCATCAAACCGGGACAGTACTCCTACGAGCAGTACTTC.

This clone appeared a few times. The V call is TRBV15, the J call TRBJ2-5; perhaps TRBD1 as D (5 bases). Germline V lookup: CDR1 LNHNV, CDR2 YYDKDF (reference sequence). CDR3 size: 14 residues. The V end was cut by 0 bases, the J end by 3 bases, with 8 bases between. The CDR3 sequence: CATSRDLGEETQYF. CDR3 sequence (DNA): TGTGCCACCAGCAGAGATTTAGGGGAAGAGACCCAGTACTTC.

The chain combines TRBV4-2 with TRBJ2-1, with 7 positions matching TRBD2. Germline CDR1 is LGHNA and CDR2 is YNFKEQ. CDR3 length: 15 residues. Trimming took 1 base from V and 0 from J; bases not matched to a gene: 0. This CDR3 is CASSQGTSSYNEQFF. The CDR3 DNA reads as TGTGCCAGCAGCCAAGGGACTAGCTCCTACAATGAGCAGTTCTTC.

The rearrangement links TRBV9 to TRBJ2-3, with D possibly TRBD2 on 6 matching bases. The germline gives CDR1 SGDLS, CDR2 YYNGEE. V was cut by 5 bases and J by 5 bases, with 21 bases left in between. This CDR3 spans 16 amino acids. The CDR3 coding sequence is TGTGCCAGCAGGGTGGTTTACCGGGAGTGGGGAGATACGCAGTATTTT. This sequence encodes CASRVVYREWGDTQYF.

The V gene is TRBV5-4, the J gene TRBJ2-7; TRBD1 matches at 10 bases. After removal of 1 base from V and 2 bases from J, the junction contained 9 bases not matched to a gene. This CDR3 spans 17 amino acids. Looked up from germline, CDR1 is SGHNT and CDR2 is YYREEE (reference sequence). CDR3 loop: CASSLPGTGASPYEQYF. CDR3 in DNA: TGTGCCAGCAGCTTGCCCGGGACAGGGGCAAGTCCCTACGAGCAGTACTTC.

This clone showed up just once. The chain joins TRBV10-2 to TRBJ2-1, with 9 nucleotides matching TRBD2. The germline CDR1 and CDR2 sequences are WSHSY and SAAADI. The CDR3 covers 15 residues. V was clipped by 0 bases and J by 9 bases; unmatched bases: 6. The CDR3 protein is CASSESPSGEGEQFF. The CDR3 coding sequence is TGCGCCAGCAGTGAGTCCCCTAGCGGGGAGGGTGAGCAGTTCTTC.